This T cell receptor (beta chain) emerged from a study of blood T cell repertoires in COVID-19. J gave up 6 bases and V 5 bases, and 21 bases lay outside the gene matches. CDR1 and CDR2 from the germline V gene are SGHNT and YYREEE (reference sequence). The CDR3 contains 20 residues. The method was immunoSEQ multiplex PCR; TCRdb's version includes in-frame clones alone and lacks a portion of them. The table shows 300,000 to 400,000 clones, with about 93% occurring only once. This clone was counted once. Material for sequencing was peripheral blood. V and J are TRBV5-4 and TRBJ2-3; 13 bases are a match to TRBD2. The receptor was isolated from a woman under 30 who had recovered from COVID-19. The CDR3 DNA reads as TGTGCCAGCAGTCCCGTTCCGGGACAATTGACTAGCGGGAGGATGGATACGCAGTATTTT. This gives the protein CASSPVPGQLTSGRMDTQYF.